This TCR beta chain was identified during a study of beta chain features in type 1 diabetes. The wider study: Examination spanned 100 million to 120 million sorted cells from all samples. General study findings and limits: Shortening that was moderate but significant affected the TCRB CDR3s of Type 1 diabetes patients in all four CD4+ subsets. For TCRB rearrangement, an influence of HLA type remained unresolved here.

Sorting of CD4+ naive, central memory, regulatory and stem cell-like memory cells was performed via CD45RO/CCR7/CD25/CD127/CD95/CD27. This clone appeared a few times. The antigen is undetermined. The authors reverse transcribed all of the isolated RNA, so sequencing captured expressed TCRB transcripts. The data were produced by immunoSEQ multiplex PCR, yet TCRdb's version contains in-frame clones alone and is incomplete. The data contain roughly 350,000 clones, over 9% of them singletons. This CDR3 has 16 amino acids. V lost 2 bases to trimming and J lost 5 bases, with 18 bases between them. Germline V gives CDR1 MGHRA, CDR2 YSYEKL.

The sequencing input was central memory CD4+ T cells from blood. The sequence was obtained from a man aged 30 to 39 with type 1 diabetes. The V gene is TRBV4-1, the J gene TRBJ2-5; D is possibly TRBD2 (5 bases). The CDR3 is CASSQSEAGLGETQYF. CDR3 sequence (DNA): TGCGCCAGCAGCCAATCCGAGGCGGGTCTGGGGGAGACCCAGTACTTC.